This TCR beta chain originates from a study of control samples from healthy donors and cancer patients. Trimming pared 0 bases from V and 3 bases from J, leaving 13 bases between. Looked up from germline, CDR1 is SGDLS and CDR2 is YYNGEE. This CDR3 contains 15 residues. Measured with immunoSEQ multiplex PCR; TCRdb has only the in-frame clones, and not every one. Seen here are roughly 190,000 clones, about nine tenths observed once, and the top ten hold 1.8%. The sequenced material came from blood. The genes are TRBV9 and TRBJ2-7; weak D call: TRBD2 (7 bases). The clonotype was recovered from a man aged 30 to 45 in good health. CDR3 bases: TGTGCCAGCAGCGTAGCGGCGGGGGCCGTCTACGAGCAGTACTTC. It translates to CASSVAAGAVYEQYF.